This entry is about one T cell receptor (beta chain). Its antigen is not known. Assay used: immunoSEQ multiplex PCR; TCRdb lists only in-frame clones, some missing. The sample contains some 20,000 clones, more than 65% of which appear only once. This sample is drawn from a study of T cell clones after liver transplantation. Germline loops: CDR1 MGHRA, CDR2 YSYEKL. Losses at the gene ends were 1 base for V and 7 bases for J; bases not matched to a gene: 14. The CDR3 is 17 amino acids. Whole-study findings and limits: Rather than being deleted, graft donor-reactive T cells may have moved into the graft.

The V call is TRBV4-1, the J call TRBJ1-2, with TRBD1 matching 8 bases. Sample: CD8+ T cells from blood, taken around 54 months after liver transplant. The sequence derives from a human patient who received a liver transplant. Certain T cells may be donor cells from the graft. Written as DNA, the CDR3 is TGCGCCAGCAGCCAAGTCGGGGTTTCAGGGGGCGCAGGTGGCTACACCTTC. Encoded protein: CASSQVGVSGGAGGYTF.